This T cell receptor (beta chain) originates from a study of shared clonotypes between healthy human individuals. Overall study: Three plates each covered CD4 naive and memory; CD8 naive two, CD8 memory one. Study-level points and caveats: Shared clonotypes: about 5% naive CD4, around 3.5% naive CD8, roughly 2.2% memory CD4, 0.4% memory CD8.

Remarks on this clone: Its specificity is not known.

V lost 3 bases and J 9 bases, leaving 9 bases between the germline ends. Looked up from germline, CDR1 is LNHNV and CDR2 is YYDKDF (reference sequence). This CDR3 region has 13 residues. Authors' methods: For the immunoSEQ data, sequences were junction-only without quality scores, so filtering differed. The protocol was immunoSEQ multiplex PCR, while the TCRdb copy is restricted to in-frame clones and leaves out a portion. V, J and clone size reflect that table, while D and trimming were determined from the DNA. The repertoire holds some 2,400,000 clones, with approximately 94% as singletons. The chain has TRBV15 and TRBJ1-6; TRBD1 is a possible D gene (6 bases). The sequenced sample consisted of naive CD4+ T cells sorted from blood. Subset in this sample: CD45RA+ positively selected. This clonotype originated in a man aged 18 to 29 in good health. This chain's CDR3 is CATSRGGFSPLHF. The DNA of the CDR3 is TGTGCCACCAGCAGGGGGGGCTTTTCACCCCTCCACTTT.